This T cell receptor (beta chain) was identified in a study of CXCR3-negative and CXCR3-positive naive CD8 T cells (dated by TCRdb to between 2018 and 2021). Context from the whole study: Approximately 130 million TRB reads were obtained in total, roughly 1.5 +/- 0.3 million reads per library. Data from roughly eleven donors, pooled across two independent experiments, went into the diversity and physicochemical repertoire analyses. For the TRBV-TRBJ cluster analysis, the naive subsets came from 5 or 6 donors, while the memory cells came from 3 donors. Overall study outcomes, separate from this receptor: Freshly isolated PBMCs were used for most assays because CXCR3 expression partially decreased after cryopreservation. Naive CXCR3-negative and CXCR3-positive cells from the same donor showed similar TRBV-TRBJ usage, whereas memory cells showed distinct patterns. TRB CDR3s from CXCR3-positive naive cells showed higher hydrophobicity (lower Kidera factor 4), lower energy, and higher strength and volume indices than CXCR3-negative naive cells. Comparably high repertoire diversity was found in both naive subsets, whereas much lower repertoire diversity was found in memory CD8+ T cells. Because surface CD5, which has been linked to self-reactivity in mice, was comparable between naive subsets, TCR interaction strength was also inferred from TRB CDR3 physicochemical properties.

The CDR3 goes from the cysteine to the phenylalanine over 12 residues. Only the protein sequence is given. CDR1 and CDR2 (SQVTM, ANQGSEA) derive from the germline V gene. Instrument used: NextSeq 550. The Human TCR Profiling Kit (MiLaboratory) was used to make UMI-labeled 5' RACE TRB cDNA libraries. The full amount of extracted RNA was used for cDNA synthesis, and the full amount of resulting cDNA was used for PCR amplification. The libraries were made side by side, with each library going through the same number of PCR cycles. Turning to the authors' computational methods: About 49,000 +/- 11,000 unique UMI-labeled TRB cDNA molecules per library were extracted with MIGEC and MiXCR, with at least two reads per UMI required. An average of about 40,000 +/- 10,000 functional in-frame TRB CDR3 nucleotide clonotypes without stop codons was found per library. Diversity metrics, including normalized Shannon-Wiener and Chao1, were computed in VDJtools after downsampling to 5000 UMI-labeled TRB molecules per sample. VDJtools was used to calculate clonotype-size-weighted physicochemical properties of the central five CDR3 residues, namely interaction energy, strength, volume and Kidera factor 4. TCRdb reprocessed the reads, and each CDR3 protein sequence is entered once, without DNA. What appears here as the V and J calls and clone size reflects TCRdb's work, not the paper's. This sample's listing comprises roughly 70,000 distinct CDR3 sequences. Approximately 1.5% of the sample belongs to the ten largest clones.

Each CD8+ T cell subset was flow-sorted in triplicate, and 300,000 cells per subset were placed directly into RLT lysis buffer. To exclude memory contaminants, naive CD8+ T cells were stringently defined as CD45RO-CCR7+CD27+CD95-. Peripheral blood mononuclear cells were isolated from buffy coats using standard density gradient centrifugation. Naive CXCR3-negative and CXCR3-positive CD8+ T cells were flow-sorted using a FACSAria III. Total RNA was extracted from sorted cells with an RNeasy Mini Kit. With regard to this clonotype: Its antigen is still unknown.

Sequencing was done on a sample of naive CXCR3- CD8+ T cells from blood. Sample cell subset or site, as interpreted from the label and publication: CD45RO-CCR7+CD27+CD95- naive CD8+ T cells lacking CXCR3 (TNR3-). This receptor chain uses TRBV29-1 and TRBJ2-2. This receptor was taken from a human donor in good health. Some clones in this sample may be carry-over from other donors' samples. The CDR3 region: CSAIQITGELFF.